A selection of T cell receptor beta chains follows, all from one sample in a study of a mutant IDH1 vaccine in newly diagnosed glioma. The protocol was immunoSEQ multiplex PCR, while the TCRdb copy is restricted to in-frame clones and leaves out a portion. The sample consists of 40,000 to 55,000 clones, roughly 78% of them appearing once. No cognate antigen is known for these TCRs. Sequenced here: PBMCs, sampled from a glioma patient whose treatment included an IDH1 peptide vaccine. Source of these receptors: a man aged 50-59 years with glioma. The CDR3 runs from the conserved cysteine through the conserved F or W. The D gene is left open where the match is weak. Some rows mark clone size as missing; the rest say once, few, many or name a class of expanded clone.

D	V	J	size	CDR3	DNA
NA	TRBV14	TRBJ2-1	once	CASSARGYNEQFF	TGTGCCAGCAGCGCACGGGGATACAATGAGCAGTTCTTC
NA	TRBV4-3	TRBJ1-4	NA	CASSYGTLNEKLFF	TGCGCCAGCAGTTACGGGACACTAAATGAAAAACTGTTTTTT
TRBD1	TRBV29-1	TRBJ1-2	NA	CSVEAGGTSGYTF	TGCAGCGTTGAGGCAGGGGGCACGAGTGGCTACACCTTC
TRBD2	TRBV5-6	TRBJ2-3	NA	CASSFRGGTDTQYF	TGTGCCAGCAGCTTCCGCGGGGGAACAGATACGCAGTATTTT
NA	TRBV28	TRBJ1-2	NA	CASSTLLTGGYTF	TGTGCCAGCAGTACACTCTTAACAGGGGGCTACACCTTC
NA	TRBV10-2	TRBJ1-6	NA	CASWSTDSPLHF	TGCGCCAGCTGGAGTACGGACTCACCCCTCCACTTT
NA	TRBV5-4	TRBJ1-2	NA	CASSLVPDINYGYTF	TGTGCCAGCAGCTTGGTCCCGGACATTAACTATGGCTACACCTTC
NA	TRBV7-2	TRBJ2-1	NA	CASSPVGTYNEQFF	TGTGCCAGCAGCCCGGTCGGGACCTACAATGAGCAGTTCTTC
NA	TRBV7-9	TRBJ2-7	NA	CASSWDAGYEQYF	TGTGCCAGCAGCTGGGACGCTGGCTACGAGCAGTACTTC
TRBD1	TRBV10-3	TRBJ1-1	NA	CAISEGTGGETEAFF	TGTGCCATCAGTGAAGGGACAGGCGGAGAAACTGAAGCTTTCTTT
TRBD1	TRBV10-3	TRBJ2-7	NA	CAIGGQGAYEQYF	TGTGCCATTGGGGGACAGGGGGCCTACGAGCAGTACTTC
NA	TRBV4-1	TRBJ1-2	NA	CASSLRFGGSSYGYTF	TGCGCCAGCAGCCTAAGGTTTGGGGGGTCAAGTTATGGCTACACCTTC
NA	TRBV5-1	TRBJ2-3	few	CASSLVPLQSGTDTQYF	TGCGCCAGCAGCTTGGTCCCATTGCAGTCGGGCACAGATACGCAGTATTTT
TRBD1	TRBV7-9	TRBJ2-3	NA	CASSLVTGVDTQYF	TGTGCCAGCAGCTTAGTGACAGGGGTGGATACGCAGTATTTT
TRBD2	TRBV5-6	TRBJ2-1	NA	CASSSLTSGGPGNEQFF	TGTGCCAGCAGCTCCCTGACTAGCGGGGGGCCAGGCAATGAGCAGTTCTTC
NA	TRBV30	TRBJ2-6	NA	CAWFKQGSGANVLTF	TGTGCCTGGTTTAAACAGGGCTCTGGGGCCAACGTCCTGACTTTC
NA	TRBV5-5	TRBJ1-2	NA	CASLPGQRHYGYTF	TGTGCCAGCCTTCCGGGACAAAGGCACTATGGCTACACCTTC
NA	TRBV14	TRBJ1-1	few	CASSPLWIEGTEAFF	TGTGCCAGCAGCCCACTATGGATCGAGGGCACTGAAGCTTTCTTT
NA	TRBV6-5	TRBJ2-1	once	CASRKDYTEEQFF	TGTGCCAGCAGAAAGGACTACACGGAGGAGCAGTTCTTC
NA	TRBV19	TRBJ2-4	NA	CATLDRAKNIQYF	TGTGCCACCTTAGACAGAGCCAAAAACATTCAGTACTTC
TRBD1	TRBV19	TRBJ1-1	once	CASKGQGSITNTEAFF	TGTGCCAGTAAGGGACAGGGGTCAATAACGAACACTGAAGCTTTCTTT
NA	TRBV2	TRBJ2-1	NA	CASSEWVGGLYNEQFF	TGTGCCAGCAGTGAATGGGTTGGGGGACTTTACAATGAGCAGTTCTTC
NA	TRBV18	TRBJ2-1	NA	CASSTVTSSYNEQFF	TGTGCCAGCTCAACGGTTACGAGCTCCTACAATGAGCAGTTCTTC
NA	TRBV18	TRBJ2-1	NA	CASSPRGIEDEQFF	TGTGCCAGCTCACCAAGGGGGATAGAGGATGAGCAGTTCTTC
TRBD1	TRBV11-3	TRBJ2-5	NA	CASSSWTGEGQETQYF	TGTGCCAGCAGCTCCTGGACAGGGGAGGGTCAAGAGACCCAGTACTTC
NA	TRBV2	TRBJ2-5	NA	CASSEGPMYF	TGTGCCAGCAGTGAAGGGCCCATGTACTTC
TRBD2	TRBV4-1	TRBJ2-2	NA	CASSPRLAGGGTGELFF	TGCGCCAGCAGCCCCCGACTAGCGGGGGGGGGCACCGGGGAGCTGTTTTTT
NA	TRBV18	TRBJ1-1	NA	CASSPRIETLNTEAFF	TGTGCCAGCTCACCACGAATAGAAACCCTGAACACTGAAGCTTTCTTT
TRBD1	TRBV12-5	TRBJ2-5	NA	CASGLPFEGAKETQYF	TGTGCTAGTGGTTTGCCTTTTGAGGGGGCTAAAGAGACCCAGTACTTC
TRBD1	TRBV14	TRBJ2-5	medium-sized	CASSQLPGTGGRETQYF	TGTGCCAGCAGCCAACTCCCCGGGACAGGGGGCCGGGAGACCCAGTACTTC
NA	TRBV2	TRBJ1-5	NA	CASIPDGSNQPQHF	TGTGCCAGCATCCCGGACGGTAGCAATCAGCCCCAGCATTTT
NA	TRBV7-2	TRBJ1-2	once	CASRGEGDGYTF	TGTGCCAGCAGGGGGGAAGGGGATGGCTACACCTTC
NA	TRBV4-3	TRBJ1-5	NA	CASSQDLGIQPQHF	TGCGCCAGCAGCCAAGATCTGGGGATCCAGCCCCAGCATTTT
TRBD2	TRBV5-6	TRBJ2-3	NA	CASRRAGGGTDTQYF	TGTGCCAGCCGACGGGCGGGGGGCGGCACAGATACGCAGTATTTT
NA	TRBV19	TRBJ2-3	NA	CASSPGRRGTDTQYF	TGTGCCAGTAGCCCGGGTCGCAGGGGCACAGATACGCAGTATTTT
NA	TRBV5-5	TRBJ2-6	NA	CASSLVLSGANVLTF	TGTGCCAGCAGCTTGGTTCTGTCGGGGGCCAACGTCCTGACTTTC
NA	TRBV25-1	TRBJ2-3	NA	CASSAMESTDTQYF	TGTGCCAGCAGTGCCATGGAGAGCACAGATACGCAGTATTTT
TRBD1	TRBV9	TRBJ2-2	NA	CASSPGQGWSTGELFF	TGTGCCAGCAGCCCCGGACAGGGATGGTCTACCGGGGAGCTGTTTTTT
NA	TRBV7-2	TRBJ1-5	NA	CASSLDSAGGHQPQHF	TGTGCCAGCAGCTTAGATAGTGCAGGAGGACATCAGCCCCAGCATTTT
NA	TRBV6-1	TRBJ2-2	NA	CASSLRMNTGELFF	TGTGCCAGCAGCCTCAGAATGAACACCGGGGAGCTGTTTTTT
NA	TRBV11-3	TRBJ1-2	NA	CASRLHDGYTF	TGTGCCAGCAGGCTGCACGATGGCTACACCTTC
NA	TRBV2	TRBJ2-7	NA	CASREGQGGYYEQYF	TGTGCCAGCAGAGAAGGACAAGGCGGCTACTACGAGCAGTACTTC
NA	TRBV20-1	TRBJ1-2	once	CSAPGGNGYTF	TGCAGTGCTCCTGGAGGCAATGGCTACACCTTC
TRBD1	TRBV28	TRBJ1-1	NA	CASSTRTGLGEAFF	TGTGCCAGCAGTACCCGGACAGGGCTTGGGGAAGCTTTCTTT
NA	TRBV30	TRBJ1-1	few	CAWSVGGNLNTEAFF	TGTGCCTGGAGTGTGGGCGGGAACCTGAACACTGAAGCTTTCTTT
NA	TRBV10-1	TRBJ2-3	NA	CASSEGRRADTQYF	TGCGCCAGCAGTGAGGGCAGGAGGGCAGATACGCAGTATTTT
NA	TRBV19	TRBJ2-6	once	CASTTSGANVLTF	TGTGCCAGCACTACATCTGGGGCCAACGTCCTGACTTTC
TRBD2	TRBV7-2	TRBJ2-2	NA	CASSFASGANTGELFF	TGTGCCAGCAGCTTCGCTAGCGGGGCCAACACCGGGGAGCTGTTTTTT
NA	TRBV27	TRBJ1-1	once	CASSFFAGTEAFF	TGTGCCAGCAGTTTCTTTGCTGGGACTGAAGCTTTCTTT
NA	TRBV28	TRBJ1-4	few	CASTSSPTNEKLFF	TGTGCCAGCACCTCTAGTCCAACTAATGAAAAACTGTTTTTT
NA	TRBV6-5	TRBJ2-3	NA	CASGRAGDTQYF	TGTGCCAGCGGACGGGCGGGAGATACGCAGTATTTT
NA	TRBV4-2	TRBJ2-2	NA	CASSQLGELFF	TGTGCCAGCAGCCAACTCGGGGAGCTGTTTTTT
TRBD1	TRBV4-1	TRBJ2-5	NA	CASSLGTGIETQYF	TGCGCCAGCAGCCTCGGGACAGGGATAGAGACCCAGTACTTC
TRBD1	TRBV7-2	TRBJ1-6	NA	CASSSRGQHSPLHF	TGTGCCAGCAGCTCAAGGGGGCAGCATTCACCCCTCCACTTT
NA	TRBV27	TRBJ1-1	NA	CASRSWGDEAFF	TGTGCCAGCAGATCATGGGGAGATGAAGCTTTCTTT
NA	TRBV6-5	TRBJ2-7	NA	CASSYSAGQSSYEQYF	TGTGCCAGCAGTTACTCGGCAGGACAAAGCTCCTACGAGCAGTACTTC
TRBD1	TRBV4-1	TRBJ1-2	NA	CASSQGTGGAANYGYTF	TGCGCCAGCAGCCAAGGAACAGGGGGCGCAGCGAACTATGGCTACACCTTC
TRBD2	TRBV5-4	TRBJ2-6	NA	CASSPLAGNSGANVLTF	TGTGCCAGCAGCCCACTAGCGGGGAACTCTGGGGCCAACGTCCTGACTTTC
NA	TRBV7-9	TRBJ1-3	NA	CASSFAYGNTIYF	TGTGCCAGCAGTTTTGCTTATGGAAACACCATATATTTT